This T cell receptor beta chain was recorded in a study of cytotoxic CD8 clonotypes in ibrutinib-treated CLL. For the study at large: Patients: 11 relapsed/refractory, fewer than 16 treatment-naive, some 18 IGHV unmutated.

This clone was counted between two and nine times. Antigen unknown. CDR1 is SNHLY, CDR2 FYNNEI, per germline. Deletions cut 7 bases from V and 6 bases from J, with 12 bases between. This CDR3 has 13 residues. Study conclusions and caveats: While tracking circulating CD8+ T-cell counts, baseline clonality exceeded that of age-matched healthy donors.

Using immunoSEQ multiplex PCR, the repertoire was profiled, and TCRdb retains in-frame clones only, with some absent. The table records roughly 330,000 clones, over 55% of them present only once. This TCR came from a human donor with chronic lymphocytic leukemia. The genes are TRBV2 and TRBJ2-2; D remains ambiguous. Sequenced here: PBMCs, sampled after 36 months of ibrutinib treatment. This chain's CDR3 is CASTRLASGELFF. As DNA, the CDR3 is TGTGCCAGCACCAGGCTTGCGTCCGGGGAGCTGTTTTTT. Variable domain in full (rest from reference TRBV2 and TRBJ2-2): EPEVTQTPSHQVTQMGQEVILRCVPISNHLYFYWYRQILGQKVEFLVSFYNNEISEKSEIFDDQFSVERPDGSNFTLKIRSTKLEDSAMYFCASTRLASGELFFGEGSRLTVL.